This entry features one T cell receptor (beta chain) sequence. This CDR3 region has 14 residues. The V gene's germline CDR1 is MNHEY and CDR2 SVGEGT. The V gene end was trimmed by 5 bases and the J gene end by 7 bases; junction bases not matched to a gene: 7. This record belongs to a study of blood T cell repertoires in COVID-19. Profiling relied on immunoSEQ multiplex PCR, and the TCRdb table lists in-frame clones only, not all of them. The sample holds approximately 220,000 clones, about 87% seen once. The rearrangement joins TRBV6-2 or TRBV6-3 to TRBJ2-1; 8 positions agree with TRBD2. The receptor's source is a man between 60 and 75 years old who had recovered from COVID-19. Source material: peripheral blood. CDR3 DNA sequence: TGTGCCAGCAGTAACCCGGGACTAGGGAATGAGCAGTTCTTC. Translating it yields CASSNPGLGNEQFF.